Below are 14 T cell receptor beta chains sequenced from a single sample in a study of cytomegalovirus exposure and HLA in healthy donors. With 60 Vbeta and 13 Jbeta primers, the PCR was carried out. Generated by immunoSEQ multiplex PCR, the TCRdb table keeps only in-frame clones and is missing some. The data show about 170,000 clones, with roughly 79% seen just once and 2% to 2.5% held by the top ten. Sequencing used PBMCs. Source of these receptors: a woman in her twenties or thirties in good health and CMV-seropositive.

The chain employs TRBV12-5 and TRBJ2-5, with a tentative D call TRBD2 (6 bases). The germline CDR1 and CDR2 sequences are LGHNT and FRNRAP. The V gene lost 6 bases and the J gene lost 1 base, with 12 bases spanning the gap. The CDR3 sequence is 14 residues long. The CDR3 nucleotides read TGTGCTAGTGGCCTCCAGGGAGGCCAAGAGACCCAGTACTTC. It codes for CASGLQGGQETQYF.

J is TRBJ1-2 and V is TRBV4-3; 12 bases fit TRBD1. The CDR3 length is 17 residues. Losses at the gene ends were 0 bases for V and 5 bases for J; bases not matched to a gene: 7. Germline V gives CDR1 LGHNA, CDR2 YSLEER. CDR3 protein: CASSQDRGQGARYGYTF. CDR3 DNA sequence: TGCGCCAGCAGCCAAGATCGGGGACAGGGGGCTCGGTATGGCTACACCTTC.

The CDR3 spells CASHPSTGTSEKLFF. DNA of the CDR3: TGTGCCAGCCACCCTTCGACAGGGACCAGTGAAAAACTGTTTTTT. The chain carries TRBV5-6 and TRBJ1-4; 7 bases agree with TRBD1. The CDR3 runs 15 residues. Germline V gene sequence: CDR1 SGHDT, CDR2 YYEEEE. The V gene end was trimmed by 7 bases and the J gene end by 7 bases; junction bases not matched to a gene: 13.

The chain joins TRBV29-1 to TRBJ2-3, with a possible D match to TRBD1 (5 bases). V dropped 3 bases and J dropped 6 bases, with 7 bases sitting between them. This CDR3 has 11 residues. The V gene's germline CDR1 is SQVTM and CDR2 ANQGSEA. For the CDR3, the DNA is TGCAGCGTTGAGGCAGGGGATACGCAGTATTTT. Protein sequence: CSVEAGDTQYF.

The V and J genes are TRBV6-6 and TRBJ1-1; D unclear. CDR1 is MNHNY, CDR2 SVGAGI, per germline (reference sequence). The CDR3 has 13 amino acids. V shed 2 bases and J shed 4 bases, with 8 bases lying between them. CDR3 DNA: TGTGCCAGCAGTTACGAGTTTGCCACTGAAGCTTTCTTT. This codes for CASSYEFATEAFF.

The chain joins TRBV5-6 to TRBJ2-6; 10 nucleotides line up with TRBD1. This CDR3 region has 15 residues. With 10 bases clipped from V and 3 bases from J, the junction kept 7 bases outside the gene matches. CDR1 and CDR2 (germline): SGHDT, YYEEEE. In DNA form, the CDR3 reads TGTGCCGCAGGACAGGGGGTTAATGGGGCCAACGTCCTGACTTTC. It specifies CAAGQGVNGANVLTF.

The CDR3 DNA follows: TGTGCCAGTAGTATTGGAGGGAATAGTGCAGCTTTCTTT. It translates to CASSIGGNSAAFF. The chain uses TRBV19 and TRBJ1-1; D is unclear. V lost 3 bases and J 10 bases, leaving 15 bases between the germline ends. The CDR3 totals 13 residues. Germline loops: CDR1 LNHDA, CDR2 SQIVND (reference sequence).

A single count supports this clone. The chain carries TRBV4-2 and TRBJ2-1; a weak D match, TRBD2 (6 bases). Trimming left V 1 base short and J 0 bases short, with 13 bases between. CDR3 length: 17 amino acids. Germline CDR1 reads LGHNA; CDR2 reads YNFKEQ. DNA of the CDR3: TGTGCCAGCAGCCAAGCTGTTCGGGGGATCTCCTACAATGAGCAGTTCTTC. Translated, it gives CASSQAVRGISYNEQFF.

The V gene is TRBV7-8, the J gene TRBJ2-2, with 9 bases fitting TRBD2. The CDR3 is made up of 18 amino acids. The germline V gene has CDR1 SGHVS and CDR2 FQNEAQ. The V gene end was trimmed by 2 bases and the J gene end by 1 base; junction bases not matched to a gene: 8. The CDR3 DNA is TGTGCCAGCAGCTTATTGGGATTAGCGGGGGTGAACACCGGGGAGCTGTTTTTT. It encodes CASSLLGLAGVNTGELFF.

The rearrangement uses TRBV30 and TRBJ1-1; TRBD1 aligns across 8 bases. V shed 3 bases and J 2 bases; nucleotides not matched to a gene: 2. The germline V gene encodes CDR1 GTSNPN and CDR2 SVGIG (reference sequence). CDR3 length: 13 residues. Written as DNA, the CDR3 is TGTGCCTGGAGCGACAGGGGTAACACTGAAGCTTTCTTT. Its protein is CAWSDRGNTEAFF.

Remarks on this clone: At one of its ends the junction is not consistent with the germline gene, which may arise from a read error. This chain joins TRBV2 and TRBJ1-1; the D gene is possibly TRBD1 (6 bases). The CDR3 runs to 13 residues. Germline lookup yields CDR1 SNHLY and CDR2 FYNNEI. This CDR3 reads CASSFDRNTKAFF. The DNA of the CDR3 is TGTGCCAGCAGTTTTGACAGGAACACTAAAGCTTTCTTT.

This sequence joins TRBV5-1 and TRBJ2-7; 9 nucleotides line up with TRBD1. V trimming: 0 bases; J trimming: 1 base; junction bases outside the gene matches: 5. Germline assignment: CDR1 SGHRS and CDR2 YFSETQ. The CDR3 is 16 amino acids. The CDR3 protein is CASSLDGQGLSYEQYF. The CDR3 DNA follows: TGCGCCAGCAGCTTGGACGGACAGGGGTTATCCTACGAGCAGTACTTC.

The chain combines TRBV10-1 with TRBJ1-1; no clear D gene. Trimming removed 3 bases at V and 10 bases at J, with 15 bases between. The CDR3 totals 13 residues. The V gene's germline CDR1 is WNHNN and CDR2 SYGVQD (reference sequence). CDR3 region: CASSDVPLAGAFF. DNA of the CDR3: TGCGCCAGCAGTGATGTGCCGTTAGCCGGAGCTTTCTTT.

V and J are TRBV28 and TRBJ1-1, with a tentative D call TRBD1 (5 bases). Germline-derived CDR1 and CDR2 are MDHEN and SYDVKM. The CDR3 has 13 residues. V lost 10 bases, J lost 3 bases, and 15 bases lay in between. The CDR3 DNA is TGTGCCACCCTATATCGGGACTACACTGAAGCTTTCTTT. Translated: CATLYRDYTEAFF.